The rows below give T cell receptor beta chains drawn from one sample of a study of blood T cell repertoires in COVID-19. Produced via immunoSEQ multiplex PCR; TCRdb's table is partial and in-frame only. The table has hundreds of thousands of clones, approximately 88% seen once. Sequenced: PBMCs or T cells enriched from blood (not recorded which). Receptor source: a woman aged 40 to 49 with acute COVID-19. Each CDR3 is given with its conserved first and last residue. The D gene is left open where the match is weak.

v_call	d_call	j_call	cdr3_aa	cdr3_nt
TRBV9	.	TRBJ1-1	CASSGRQAFEGEAFF	TGTGCCAGCAGCGGGAGACAGGCCTTCGAAGGTGAAGCTTTCTTT
TRBV7-2	.	TRBJ1-2	CASSLGWEYGYGYTF	TGTGCCAGCAGCTTAGGTTGGGAGTACGGCTATGGCTACACCTTC
TRBV5-1	TRBD1	TRBJ2-1	CASSTTGGSYNEQFF	TGCGCCAGCAGCACGACAGGGGGGTCCTACAATGAGCAGTTCTTC
TRBV18	TRBD1	TRBJ1-4	CASSRGQGHNEKLFF	TGTGCCAGCTCCCGCGGACAGGGACATAATGAAAAACTGTTTTTT
TRBV7-6	TRBD2	TRBJ2-2	CASSFFAGEGTGELFF	TGTGCCAGCAGCTTTTTCGCGGGAGAGGGCACCGGGGAGCTGTTTTTT
TRBV21-1	.	TRBJ1-2	CASSKGDRGCDRCNYGYTF	TGTGCCAGCAGCAAAGGAGACAGGGGGTGCGATAGGTGTAACTATGGCTACACCTTC
TRBV11-3	.	TRBJ2-2	CASSFLAVERELFF	TGTGCCAGCAGCTTTTTAGCGGTGGAGCGGGAGCTGTTTTTT
TRBV28	.	TRBJ1-6	CASSRWRGEYNSPLHF	TGTGCCAGCAGTCGTTGGAGGGGTGAATATAATTCACCCCTCCACTTT
TRBV11-2	TRBD1	TRBJ1-1	CASSHYSGTGVLNTEAFF	TGTGCCAGCAGCCATTATTCCGGGACAGGGGTCCTAAACACTGAAGCTTTCTTT
TRBV15	.	TRBJ2-5	CATSRDRRQGETQYF	TGTGCCACCAGCAGAGATAGAAGGCAGGGAGAGACCCAGTACTTC
TRBV24-1	TRBD2	TRBJ2-1	CATSDSGLAGVEQFF	TGTGCCACCAGTGATTCGGGACTAGCGGGAGTTGAGCAGTTCTTC
TRBV2	.	TRBJ1-6	CASNLQGHKNSPLHF	TGTGCCAGCAATCTCCAGGGACACAAGAATTCACCCCTCCACTTT
TRBV7-2	.	TRBJ1-1	CASIARREMNTEAFF	TGTGCCAGCATCGCGCGGCGGGAAATGAACACTGAAGCTTTCTTT
TRBV27	.	TRBJ1-1	CASSLSTRETEAFF	TGTGCCAGCAGTTTATCGACGAGGGAAACTGAAGCTTTCTTT